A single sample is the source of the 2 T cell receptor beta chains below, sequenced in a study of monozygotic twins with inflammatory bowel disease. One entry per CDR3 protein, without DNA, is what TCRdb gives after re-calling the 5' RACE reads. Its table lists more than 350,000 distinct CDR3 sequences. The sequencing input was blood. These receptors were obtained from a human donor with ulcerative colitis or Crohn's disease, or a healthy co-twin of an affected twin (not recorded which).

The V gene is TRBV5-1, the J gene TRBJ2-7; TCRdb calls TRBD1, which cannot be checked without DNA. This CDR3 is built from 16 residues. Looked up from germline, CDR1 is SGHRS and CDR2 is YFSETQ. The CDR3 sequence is CASSLQQGVPPYEQYF. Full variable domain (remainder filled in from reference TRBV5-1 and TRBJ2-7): KAGVTQTPRYLIKTRGQQVTLSCSPISGHRSVSWYQQTPGQGLQFLFEYFSETQRNKGNFPGRFSGRQFSNSRSEMNVSTLELGDSALYLCASSLQQGVPPYEQYFGPGTRLTVT.

The CDR3 loop is CATSDFYKREALHEQYF. The genes are TRBV24-1 and TRBJ2-7; TCRdb designates TRBD2, a call that cannot be tested without DNA. The CDR3 is made up of 17 amino acids. CDR1 is KGHDR and CDR2 is SFDVKD in the germline V gene.